This TCR beta chain was profiled in a study of Graves' ophthalmopathy and Graves' hyperthyroidism. This clonotype was picked up many times. Amplified material comprised TCR beta CDR3 regions derived from RNA transcripts. First-round RT-PCR relied on HTBI primers, and a second-round multiplex PCR came next. One entry per CDR3 protein, called by TCRdb with MiXCR from the multiplex PCR reads. The sample comprises a few hundred thousand distinct CDR3 sequences, roughly 21% of which are singletons, and approximately 3.2% rests with the top ten. The sample comprised peripheral blood. The sequence was obtained from a woman between 18 and 29 years old with stable Graves' hyperthyroidism.

In DNA form, the CDR3 reads TGTGCCAGCAGACTACGGCCAGGGACTGACTACGAGCAGTACTTC. This gives the protein CASRLRPGTDYEQYF. The chain couples TRBV6-2 or TRBV6-3 to TRBJ2-7; a possible D gene is TRBD2 (6 bases). The length of the CDR3 is 15 residues. With 6 bases removed from V and 3 bases from J, the gap between germline ends came to 18 bases. Germline loops: CDR1 MNHEY, CDR2 SVGEGT.